Ten or more counts support the clone carrying this T cell receptor beta chain. Using its own MiXCR run on the 5' RACE reads, TCRdb lists one record per CDR3 protein. Of under 20,000 distinct CDR3 sequences in the sample, around 17% are singletons; the top ten hold roughly 24%. This record belongs to a study of HIV-infected patients and healthy controls. CDR1 and CDR2 (germline): MNHNY, SVGAGI (reference sequence). V lost 5 bases, J lost 7 bases, and 18 bases lay in between. This CDR3 region has 14 residues. The chain couples TRBV6-6 to TRBJ2-7; either TRBD1 or TRBD2 may fit D (6 bases each). Sequencing was performed on CD8+ T cells from blood. The receptor's source is a human donor in good health. The CDR3 nucleotides read TGTGCCAGCAGTCCGCAGGGGCGGGATGATGAGCAGTACTTC. Protein: CASSPQGRDDEQYF.